Below, 31 T cell receptor beta chains from the same sample are listed, as sequenced in a study of shared clonotypes between healthy human individuals. Produced via immunoSEQ multiplex PCR; TCRdb's table is partial and in-frame only. Among 500,000 to 650,000 clones, just over 75% were seen once, and the ten largest hold more than 10%. The sample taken for sequencing was PBMCs. The source is a woman in her thirties or forties in good health. Some clones in this sample may be carry-over from other donors' samples.

The V gene is TRBV25-1, the J gene TRBJ1-5; tentatively, D is TRBD1 (5 bases). Germline CDR1 and CDR2: MGHDK and SYGVNS. V lost 5 bases and J 0 bases, leaving 8 bases between the germline ends. The CDR3 sequence is 14 residues long. This CDR3 reads CASSPGFSNQPQHF. The CDR3 DNA reads as TGTGCCAGCAGTCCAGGGTTTAGCAATCAGCCCCAGCATTTT.

V and J are TRBV7-2 and TRBJ2-3; D is perhaps TRBD1 (6 bases). V was cut by 5 bases and J by 0 bases, with 9 bases left in between. The CDR3 contains 14 residues. Germline loops: CDR1 SGHTA, CDR2 FQGNSA. The CDR3 region has the DNA TGTGCCAGCAGCGCGGACAGAAGCACAGATACGCAGTATTTT. Translation: CASSADRSTDTQYF.

Worth noting for this clone: This is likely an artifact of a read error, given a far larger clone one base away. The J gene is TRBJ1-2, the V gene TRBV6-1; D not resolved. In germline, CDR1 is MNHNS, CDR2 SASEGT. The CDR3 is 12 amino acids. CDR3 nucleotides: TGTGCCGGCAGTGAGGGTAACTATGGCTACACCTTC. This gives the protein CAGSEGNYGYTF.

This clone was recorded once. CDR3 region: CASSPAAGADTQYF. The CDR3 DNA reads as TGCGCCAGCAGCCCCGCCGCGGGGGCCGATACGCAGTATTTT. The gene calls are TRBV5-1 and TRBJ2-3, with D maybe TRBD2 (7 bases). The V and J ends lost 4 bases and 6 bases respectively, with 15 bases between them. The CDR3 is 14 amino acids. Germline assignment: CDR1 SGHRS and CDR2 YFSETQ.

Turning to this clone: This specimen includes other DNA sequences encoding the same CDR3. The CDR3 sequence is CASSPGTGDYGYTF. CDR3 nucleotides: TGTGCCAGCTCACCCGGAACAGGGGACTATGGCTACACCTTC. The rearrangement links TRBV18 to TRBJ1-2; 7 bases fit TRBD1. After removal of 3 bases from V and 3 bases from J, the junction contained 4 bases not matched to a gene. The CDR3 spans 14 residues. Germline V gives CDR1 KGHSH, CDR2 LQKENI.

The chain couples TRBV27 to TRBJ2-2; no definite D call. The CDR3 extends over 14 amino acids. Germline V gene sequence: CDR1 MNHEY, CDR2 SMNVEV (reference sequence). Trimming cost V 6 bases and J 2 bases, with 10 bases left between them. The DNA of the CDR3 is TGTGCCAGCAGAATGGGAATTAACACCGGGGAGCTGTTTTTT. Protein product: CASRMGINTGELFF.

CDR3 region: CASSQDVSFYNEQFF. The CDR3 bases are TGCGCCAGCAGCCAAGACGTTTCCTTCTACAATGAGCAGTTCTTC. The chain has TRBV4-3 and TRBJ2-1, with no clear D. Germline V gene data show CDR1 as LGHNA and CDR2 as YSLEER. This CDR3 is built from 15 residues. With 0 bases removed from V and 3 bases from J, the gap between germline ends came to 9 bases.

The chain is built from TRBV28 and TRBJ2-5; 9 positions match TRBD1. The junction had 9 bases not matched to a gene; V was cut back by 3 bases and J by 4 bases. Germline-derived CDR1 and CDR2 are MDHEN and SYDVKM. The CDR3 runs 16 residues. This CDR3 reads CASSFTGQGVGETQYF. In nucleotides, the CDR3 is TGTGCCAGCAGTTTCACGGGACAGGGTGTAGGAGAGACCCAGTACTTC.

The gene calls are TRBV11-2 and TRBJ2-2; D uncertain. Germline assignment: CDR1 SGHAT and CDR2 FQNNGV. Trimming removed 3 bases at V and 6 bases at J, with 2 bases between. The CDR3 has 11 residues. The CDR3 protein is CASSFAGELFF. Written as DNA, the CDR3 is TGTGCCAGCAGCTTTGCCGGGGAGCTGTTTTTT.

The chain has TRBV5-4 and TRBJ2-2, with TRBD2 matching over 10 bases. The length of the CDR3 is 16 residues. CDR1 and CDR2 from the germline V gene are SGHNT and YYREEE (reference sequence). J was trimmed by 0 bases and V by 4 bases; bases with no gene match: 3. The CDR3 is CASSGGLAPNTGELFF. CDR3 nucleotides: TGTGCCAGCAGCGGGGGACTAGCGCCGAACACCGGGGAGCTGTTTTTT.

The chain carries TRBV25-1 and TRBJ2-1; 11 bases are shared with TRBD1. The CDR3 sequence is 15 residues long. CDR1 is MGHDK and CDR2 is SYGVNS in the germline V gene. The J segment lost 8 bases and the V segment lost 4 bases, leaving 7 bases of the junction unmatched. This chain's CDR3 is CASSGDRGSGYEQFF. In DNA, the CDR3 is TGTGCCAGCAGTGGGGACAGGGGGTCTGGGTATGAGCAGTTCTTC.

The rearrangement links TRBV18 to TRBJ2-7, with a possible D match to TRBD1 (6 bases). With 3 bases removed from V and 2 bases from J, the gap between germline ends came to 17 bases. CDR3 length equals 16 residues. Per germline, CDR1 KGHSH and CDR2 LQKENI. CDR3 nucleotide sequence: TGTGCCAGCTCACCTACCGGGACACCCTTAACCTACGAGCAGTACTTC. Translating gives CASSPTGTPLTYEQYF.

The rearrangement uses TRBV5-4 and TRBJ1-2; tentatively, D is TRBD1 (6 bases). V lost 1 base to trimming and J lost 3 bases, with 19 bases between them. Germline V CDR1 and CDR2: SGHNT, YYREEE (reference sequence). This CDR3 region has 17 residues. The CDR3 DNA reads as TGTGCCAGCAGCTTGAAATCCGGGACACCCATGGACTATGGCTACACCTTC. This gives the protein CASSLKSGTPMDYGYTF. Supplemented by reference TRBV5-4 and TRBJ1-2, the full variable domain reads ETGVTQSPTHLIKTRGQQVTLRCSSQSGHNTVSWYQQALGQGPQFIFQYYREEENGRGNFPPRFSGLQFPNYSSELNVNALELDDSALYLCASSLKSGTPMDYGYTFGSGTRLTVV.

This rearrangement joins TRBV5-1 to TRBJ2-5; D perhaps matches TRBD2 (5 bases). CDR1 and CDR2 (germline): SGHRS, YFSETQ. The ends were cut back, 5 bases at V and 5 bases at J, with 19 bases in the middle. CDR3 length: 15 residues. The CDR3, as DNA: TGCGCCAGCAGTTCGACCCCTTCGGGATCGGAGACCCAGTACTTC. Translated: CASSSTPSGSETQYF.

The chain couples TRBV11-3 to TRBJ2-1; D may match TRBD1 or TRBD2 (5 bases each). CDR3 length: 15 residues. CDR1 and CDR2 from the germline V gene are SGHNT and YENEEA. The V end was cut by 5 bases, the J end by 4 bases, with 15 bases between. The CDR3 nucleotides are TGTGCCAGCAGCCCAGAGGGGAGCCCTTACAATGAGCAGTTCTTC. Protein sequence: CASSPEGSPYNEQFF.

The chain employs TRBV6-6 and TRBJ2-1; a possible D gene is TRBD1 (5 bases). The CDR3 spans 15 residues. Germline CDR1 is MNHNY and CDR2 is SVGAGI (reference sequence). Trimming removed 3 bases from V and 5 bases from J, with 14 bases in between. In DNA form, the CDR3 reads TGTGCCAGCAGTTATGGGGCAGGGCGGAACAATGAGCAGTTCTTC. This translates into CASSYGAGRNNEQFF.

The chain couples TRBV2 to TRBJ1-4, with a tentative D call TRBD1 (5 bases). Trimming cost V 0 bases and J 6 bases, with 8 bases left between them. Germline CDR1 and CDR2: SNHLY and FYNNEI. The CDR3 consists of 14 residues. CDR3 in amino acids: CASSEARGYEKLFF. CDR3 bases: TGTGCCAGCAGTGAAGCGCGGGGGTATGAAAAACTGTTTTTT.

The genes are TRBV18 and TRBJ2-1; D is perhaps TRBD1 (6 bases). This CDR3 is 15 amino acids long. Germline V gene lookup returns CDR1 KGHSH and CDR2 LQKENI. The V end lost 8 bases, the J end lost 5 bases, and 19 bases lay between the germline ends. CDR3: CASPKGSGDNNEQFF. CDR3 DNA: TGTGCCAGCCCAAAAGGATCCGGGGACAACAATGAGCAGTTCTTC.

This clone turned up a few times. This CDR3 is also generated by other DNA sequences in the sample. The chain has TRBV19 and TRBJ1-1, with D hard to call. CDR1 LNHDA and CDR2 SQIVND come from the germline V gene (reference sequence). The CDR3 loop spans 14 amino acids. Trimming pared 3 bases from V and 3 bases from J, leaving 11 bases between. Written as DNA, the CDR3 is TGTGCCAGTAGTATCCGGGGTGGGGACACTGAAGCTTTCTTT. Its protein is CASSIRGGDTEAFF.

This sequence joins TRBV5-1 and TRBJ1-4; TRBD1 might be the D (6 bases). The CDR3 extends over 17 amino acids. Germline V gives CDR1 SGHRS, CDR2 YFSETQ. The V end was cut by 0 bases, the J end by 3 bases, with 15 bases between. This chain's CDR3 is CASSLAGRTGPNEKLFF. The CDR3 DNA reads TGCGCCAGCAGCTTGGCTGGCCGTACAGGGCCTAATGAAAAACTGTTTTTT.

The chain recombines TRBV27 with TRBJ2-3; D gene uncertain. Germline CDR1 MNHEY, CDR2 SMNVEV (reference sequence). The length of the CDR3 is 16 residues. V was trimmed by 5 bases and J by 2 bases, leaving 17 bases between them. As DNA, the CDR3 is TGTGCCAGCAGTCCCACCTGGGTTGGCGTCACAGATACGCAGTATTTT. Encoded protein: CASSPTWVGVTDTQYF.

The chain combines TRBV5-1 with TRBJ2-7; 7 bases are a match to TRBD1. The CDR3 is made up of 13 amino acids. CDR1 and CDR2 (germline): SGHRS, YFSETQ. Losses at the gene ends were 4 bases for V and 7 bases for J; bases not matched to a gene: 8. The DNA of the CDR3 is TGCGCCAGCAGCACCCATGACAGGGAAGAGCAGTACTTC. This encodes CASSTHDREEQYF.

The chain links TRBV15 to TRBJ1-1; 11 bases are shared with TRBD1. The CDR3 length is 14 residues. After removal of 11 bases from V and 5 bases from J, the junction contained 10 bases not matched to a gene. Looked up from germline, CDR1 is LNHNV and CDR2 is YYDKDF (reference sequence). The CDR3 loop reads CAATRDRGSTEAFF. CDR3 nucleotide sequence: TGTGCCGCAACGAGGGACAGGGGGAGTACTGAAGCTTTCTTT. Using reference TRBV15 and TRBJ1-1 for the parts outside the CDR3, the full variable domain is DAMVIQNPRYQVTQFGKPVTLSCSQTLNHNVMYWYQQKSSQAPKLLFHYYDKDFNNEADTPDNFQSRRPNTSFCFLDIRSPGLGDTAMYLCAATRDRGSTEAFFGQGTRLTVV.

V gene TRBV6-5 combines with J gene TRBJ2-1; D gene ambiguous. The CDR3 is made up of 15 amino acids. CDR1 is MNHEY, CDR2 SVGAGI, per germline. V was shortened by 0 bases and J by 2 bases, with 8 bases between the two germline ends. CDR3 DNA sequence: TGTGCCAGCAGTTACTCACCAAAACCCTACAATGAGCAGTTCTTC. Translation: CASSYSPKPYNEQFF.

This chain links TRBV28 with TRBJ1-4; 7 nucleotides line up with TRBD1. Germline values: CDR1 MDHEN, CDR2 SYDVKM. Trimming removed 6 bases from V and 8 bases from J; junction bases left unmatched: 3. The CDR3 has 12 residues. The CDR3 DNA reads as TGTGCCAGCAGGACAGGGAACGAAAAACTGTTTTTT. Protein sequence: CASRTGNEKLFF. The variable domain in full, completed from reference TRBV28 and TRBJ1-4, reads DVKVTQSSRYLVKRTGEKVFLECVQDMDHENMFWYRQDPGLGLRLIYFSYDVKMKEKGDIPEGYSVSREKKERFSLILESASTNQTSMYLCASRTGNEKLFFGSGTQLSVL.

The chain links TRBV28 to TRBJ1-4; D not resolved. V shed 7 bases and J shed 2 bases, with 5 bases lying between them. The CDR3 sequence is 12 residues long. CDR1 is MDHEN and CDR2 is SYDVKM in the germline V gene. The CDR3, as DNA: TGTGCCAGCATGTCCACTAATGAAAAACTGTTTTTT. Its translation is CASMSTNEKLFF.

This clone appeared a single time. The genes are TRBV19 and TRBJ2-7, with unresolved D. The V and J ends lost 9 bases and 0 bases respectively, with 15 bases between them. The CDR3 extends over 14 amino acids. CDR1 LNHDA and CDR2 SQIVND come from the germline V gene (reference sequence). CDR3 in amino acids: CASRWAAASYEQYF. The CDR3 bases are TGTGCCAGCCGATGGGCAGCAGCCTCCTACGAGCAGTACTTC.

This chain links TRBV29-1 with TRBJ2-5; 8 nucleotides match TRBD2. J was trimmed by 5 bases and V by 6 bases; bases with no gene match: 8. Germline CDR1 is SQVTM and CDR2 is ANQGSEA. The CDR3 contains 13 residues. CDR3 DNA: TGCAGCGTGTATGGGACTAGGTGGGAGACCCAGTACTTC. It codes for CSVYGTRWETQYF.

As concerns this clone: A read error is possible here, since a much larger clone lies one base away. J is TRBJ2-7 and V is TRBV4-3; tentative D call: TRBD2 (6 bases). V was trimmed by 0 bases and J by 3 bases, leaving 12 bases between them. The CDR3 length is 15 residues. Germline CDR1 is LGHNA and CDR2 is YSLEER. DNA for the CDR3: TGCGCCAGCAGCCAAGATAGCGGCGAGTACTACGAGCAGTACTTC. Protein sequence: CASSQDSGEYYEQYF.

CDR3 in DNA: TGTGCCAGCAGTGATTCGGGGCCCGGGACCCAGTACTTC. Translating gives CASSDSGPGTQYF. The V and J genes are TRBV6-1 and TRBJ2-5; perhaps D is TRBD1 or TRBD2 (5 bases each). Trimming removed 3 bases at V and 7 bases at J, with 12 bases between. From germline, CDR1 is MNHNS and CDR2 SASEGT. The CDR3 totals 13 residues.

This chain joins TRBV5-1 and TRBJ2-7; 10 bases match TRBD1. Germline CDR1 is SGHRS and CDR2 is YFSETQ. CDR3 length: 15 amino acids. Trimming cost V 3 bases and J 2 bases; bases outside gene matches: 5. In DNA, the CDR3 is TGCGCCAGCAGCTCCTCCGGGACAGGGGCCTACGAGCAGTACTTC. Translated, it gives CASSSSGTGAYEQYF.